One sample yielded the 23 T cell receptor beta chains listed below, sequenced in a study of human thymus T cells. Profiled with immunoSEQ multiplex PCR; TCRdb holds only in-frame clones, not every one. The repertoire includes tens of thousands of clones, roughly 94% of them detected once, and around 0.034% sits in the top ten. Corrective heart surgery yielded resections, and these provided the thymus tissue. Sequenced: thymus tissue. These receptors all stem from a girl under two years old with a congenital heart defect but otherwise immunologically healthy.

DNA of the CDR3: TGTGCCAGCAGCATCTGGCGGGGCAGGGGCGCTGAAGCTTTCTTT. Its protein is CASSIWRGRGAEAFF. The chain carries TRBV6-1 and TRBJ1-1; D perhaps matches TRBD1 (6 bases). CDR3 length: 15 amino acids. In germline, CDR1 is MNHNS, CDR2 SASEGT. V lost 6 bases to trimming and J lost 6 bases, with 20 bases between them.

The CDR3 coding sequence is TGTGCCAGCAGCCTTCGGGACAGGGAAATGTTGTTCTCTGGAAACACCATATATTTT. Protein sequence: CASSLRDREMLFSGNTIYF. V is TRBV5-6 and J is TRBJ1-3, with 9 bases identical to TRBD1. Trimming cost V 4 bases and J 0 bases; bases outside gene matches: 14. The CDR3 length is 19 residues. CDR1 is SGHDT and CDR2 is YYEEEE in the germline V gene.

This rearrangement joins TRBV7-9 to TRBJ1-2, with D perhaps TRBD1 (5 bases). The CDR3 runs 18 residues. V was shortened by 1 base and J by 5 bases, with 23 bases between the two germline ends. CDR1 is SEHNR and CDR2 is FQNEAQ in the germline V gene (reference sequence). Written as DNA, the CDR3 is TGTGCCAGCAGCTTAGATAGCTCGTCTGCGGGGGAGAAGTATGGCTACACCTTC. This codes for CASSLDSSSAGEKYGYTF.

This chain links TRBV14 with TRBJ2-1; possible D gene TRBD1, 6 bases. This CDR3 contains 16 residues. The germline V gene encodes CDR1 SGHDN and CDR2 FVKESK. The V gene lost 1 base and the J gene lost 6 bases, with 16 bases spanning the gap. CDR3 amino acids: CASSQALSWGLNEQFF. CDR3 bases: TGTGCCAGCAGCCAAGCCCTATCCTGGGGGCTCAATGAGCAGTTCTTC.

J is TRBJ2-5 and V is TRBV7-3; tentative D call: TRBD1 (5 bases). Germline loops: CDR1 SGHTA, CDR2 FQGTGA. The germline V and J ends were trimmed by 3 bases and 4 bases, with 12 bases remaining between them. CDR3 length equals 14 residues. The CDR3 DNA sequence: TGTGCCAGCAGCTTGTCTAGGGGTGGAGAGACCCAGTACTTC. It translates to CASSLSRGGETQYF.

The chain uses TRBV28 and TRBJ2-5; no reliable D call. Trimming took off 3 bases at V and 2 bases at J, with 10 bases between the two ends. The CDR3 consists of 14 residues. CDR1 and CDR2 from the germline V gene are MDHEN and SYDVKM. The CDR3 DNA sequence: TGTGCCAGCAGTTTCGCCGGAAGGCAAGAGACCCAGTACTTC. This sequence encodes CASSFAGRQETQYF.

The chain joins TRBV4-2 to TRBJ2-2; D gene uncertain. Germline CDR1 and CDR2: LGHNA and YNFKEQ. The CDR3 extends over 13 amino acids. The V end lost 0 bases, the J end lost 7 bases, and 6 bases lay between the germline ends. CDR3 sequence: CASSQDRSGELFF. As DNA, the CDR3 is TGTGCCAGCAGCCAAGATAGGAGCGGGGAGCTGTTTTTT.

This chain's CDR3 is CASSFRASESYNEQFF. The CDR3 bases are TGTGCCAGCAGCTTCCGGGCTAGCGAAAGCTACAATGAGCAGTTCTTC. J is TRBJ2-1 and V is TRBV7-3; maybe TRBD2 (6 bases). The CDR3 consists of 16 residues. V was cut by 3 bases and J by 3 bases, with 15 bases left in between. Per the germline V gene, CDR1 is SGHTA and CDR2 is FQGTGA.

As regards this clone: An end of the junction differs from the germline gene, which may be a read error. The V and J genes are TRBV4-2 and TRBJ2-7; 7 positions match TRBD2. The germline CDR1 and CDR2 sequences are LGHNA and YNFKEQ. The CDR3 consists of 15 residues. The CDR3 loop is CASSQERDYQYGQYF. Written as DNA, the CDR3 is TGTGCCAGCAGCCAAGAGCGGGACTATCAATACGGGCAGTACTTC.

This clone has just one count. The genes are TRBV28 and TRBJ2-7, with 8 bases lining up with TRBD2. The germline CDR1 and CDR2 sequences are MDHEN and SYDVKM. V trimming: 2 bases; J trimming: 0 bases; junction bases outside the gene matches: 6. This CDR3 is 16 amino acids long. The CDR3 is CASSLEGLGDSYEQYF. In nucleotides, the CDR3 is TGTGCCAGCAGTTTAGAGGGACTAGGAGACTCCTACGAGCAGTACTTC.

The rearrangement joins TRBV27 to TRBJ2-6; 10 bases align to TRBD1. CDR1 and CDR2 from the germline V gene are MNHEY and SMNVEV (reference sequence). J lost 1 base, V lost 6 bases, and 9 bases had no gene match. The CDR3 is 18 amino acids. CDR3 in DNA: TGTGCCAGCAGGAACCGGGACAGGGGTACTTCTGGGGCCAACGTCCTGACTTTC. It is translated as CASRNRDRGTSGANVLTF. The full variable domain, in which reference TRBV27 and TRBJ2-6 provide the parts outside the CDR3, is EAQVTQNPRYLITVTGKKLTVTCSQNMNHEYMSWYRQDPGLGLRQIYYSMNVEVTDKGDVPEGYKVSRKEKRNFPLILESPSPNQTSLYFCASRNRDRGTSGANVLTFGAGSRLTVL.

V is TRBV14 and J is TRBJ2-1; 13 positions match TRBD2. Trimming cost V 0 bases and J 8 bases; bases outside gene matches: 7. CDR1 SGHDN and CDR2 FVKESK come from the germline V gene. The CDR3 contains 17 residues. The CDR3 is CASSQEWTSGSRDEQFF. The CDR3 region has the DNA TGTGCCAGCAGCCAAGAGTGGACTAGCGGGAGTAGGGATGAGCAGTTCTTC.

The chain uses TRBV4-3 and TRBJ2-1, with a possible D match to TRBD2 (6 bases). Germline CDR1 and CDR2: LGHNA and YSLEER. The CDR3 sequence is 15 residues long. V was trimmed by 0 bases and J by 5 bases, leaving 11 bases between them. DNA for the CDR3: TGCGCCAGCAGCCAAGATCTTAGCGGCAACAATGAGCAGTTCTTC. The encoded protein is CASSQDLSGNNEQFF.

V and J are TRBV27 and TRBJ1-2, with D perhaps matching TRBD1 (5 bases). The germline V and J ends were trimmed by 5 bases and 3 bases, with 16 bases remaining between them. This CDR3 has 15 amino acids. Germline V gene lookup returns CDR1 MNHEY and CDR2 SMNVEV (reference sequence). The CDR3 reads CASSPSWGSDYGYTF. The DNA of the CDR3 is TGTGCCAGCAGTCCCTCGTGGGGCAGCGACTATGGCTACACCTTC.

The rearrangement uses TRBV13 and TRBJ1-1, with 10 bases lining up with TRBD1. Germline V gene lookup returns CDR1 PRHDT and CDR2 FYEKMQ (reference sequence). The CDR3 consists of 14 residues. V was clipped by 5 bases and J by 8 bases; unmatched bases: 8. CDR3 coding DNA: TGTGCCAGCAGCGAGACAGGGGGCCCGCCGGAAGCTTTCTTT. The encoded protein is CASSETGGPPEAFF.

The chain combines TRBV27 with TRBJ1-2; TRBD1 agrees at 10 bases. The CDR3 has 15 residues. The germline V gene encodes CDR1 MNHEY and CDR2 SMNVEV (reference sequence). V dropped 3 bases and J dropped 4; count of bases not matched to a gene: 5. Written as DNA, the CDR3 is TGTGCCAGCAGTTTCCGGGACAGGGGACCCTATGGCTACACCTTC. It translates to CASSFRDRGPYGYTF.

This CDR3 is CASSIILQGGVGNQPQHF. As DNA, the CDR3 is TGTGCCAGCAGTATTATCCTCCAAGGGGGCGTGGGCAATCAGCCCCAGCATTTT. This chain links TRBV7-2 with TRBJ1-5; 7 bases map to TRBD1. Germline V gene sequence: CDR1 SGHTA, CDR2 FQGNSA. Germline trimming cut 6 bases from V and 2 bases from J; bases unmatched to any gene: 16. The CDR3 runs 18 residues. Full variable domain (missing parts from reference TRBV7-2 and TRBJ1-5): GAGVSQSPSNKVTEKGKDVELRCDPISGHTALYWYRQSLGQGLEFLIYFQGNSAPDKSGLPSDRFSAERTGGSVSTLTIQRTQQEDSAVYLCASSIILQGGVGNQPQHFGDGTRLSIL.

The chain combines TRBV19 with TRBJ1-5; tentatively, D is TRBD1 (5 bases). There are 15 residues in the CDR3. V lost 3 bases and J 2 bases, leaving 11 bases between the germline ends. Per the germline V gene, CDR1 is LNHDA and CDR2 is SQIVND (reference sequence). The CDR3 protein is CASSMGGGGNQPQHF. CDR3 DNA sequence: TGTGCCAGTAGTATGGGCGGAGGGGGCAATCAGCCCCAGCATTTT.

J is TRBJ2-2 and V is TRBV11-2; D not resolved. V lost 1 base to trimming and J lost 2 bases, with 5 bases between them. CDR1 and CDR2 from the germline V gene are SGHAT and FQNNGV. The CDR3 runs 14 residues. CDR3 sequence reads: CASSLGGNTGELFF. DNA for the CDR3: TGTGCCAGCAGCTTAGGGGGAAACACCGGGGAGCTGTTTTTT.

The chain couples TRBV27 to TRBJ1-3; no definite D call. Trimming removed 5 bases from V and 1 base from J, with 21 bases in between. In germline, CDR1 is MNHEY, CDR2 SMNVEV (reference sequence). The length of the CDR3 is 18 residues. As DNA, the CDR3 is TGTGCCAGCAGTCCAAGAGCGGATTCGGGAGCTTCTGGAAACACCATATATTTT. This gives the protein CASSPRADSGASGNTIYF.

The chain uses TRBV10-1 and TRBJ2-7, with D unclear. The length of the CDR3 is 15 residues. V lost 2 bases and J 0 bases, leaving 11 bases between the germline ends. From germline, CDR1 is WNHNN and CDR2 SYGVQD (reference sequence). CDR3 protein: CASSERHSPSYEQYF. The CDR3 nucleotides are TGCGCCAGCAGTGAGCGGCATTCTCCCTCCTACGAGCAGTACTTC.

V gene TRBV10-3 combines with J gene TRBJ2-7; 10 bases line up with TRBD2. In germline, CDR1 is ENHRY, CDR2 SYGVKD. Trimming removed 7 bases from V and 1 base from J; junction bases left unmatched: 22. The CDR3 extends over 20 amino acids. As DNA, the CDR3 is TGTGCCATCATGTGCCCCACCCAGCGGGAGGGGCGAGGGGTTTCCTACGAGCAGTACTTC. Protein: CAIMCPTQREGRGVSYEQYF.

A few counts support this clone. The chain has TRBV12-5 and TRBJ1-2; 9 positions agree with TRBD1. This CDR3 spans 15 amino acids. Trimming at V came to 0 bases and at J to 7 bases, leaving 6 bases not matched to a gene. CDR1 is LGHNT, CDR2 FRNRAP, per germline. CDR3 residues: CASGLVLGDRAGYTF. The CDR3 bases are TGTGCTAGTGGTTTGGTACTCGGGGACAGGGCTGGCTACACCTTC.